One sample yielded the 29 T cell receptor beta chains listed below, sequenced in a study of blood T cell repertoires in COVID-19. Profiled with immunoSEQ multiplex PCR; TCRdb holds only in-frame clones, not every one. Of 310,000 or so clones in the sample, around 88% were seen once. Sequences were obtained from peripheral blood. The receptors here all came from a woman aged 50 to 60 with acute or convalescent COVID-19.

The V gene is TRBV2, the J gene TRBJ1-5, with D possibly matching TRBD1 (5 bases). Looked up from germline, CDR1 is SNHLY and CDR2 is FYNNEI. Between the trimmed V and J ends, which lost 6 bases and 7 bases, there was a span of 19 bases. The CDR3 consists of 15 residues. CDR3 DNA sequence: TGTGCCAGCAGAGGTGCGGGATCAGGGATCCAGCCCCAGCATTTT. It specifies CASRGAGSGIQPQHF.

The chain links TRBV7-6 to TRBJ1-3, with unresolved D. Trimming left V 1 base short and J 0 bases short, with 7 bases between. CDR3 length: 15 amino acids. The V gene's germline CDR1 is SGHVS and CDR2 FNYEAQ. DNA for the CDR3: TGTGCCAGCAGCTTAGTAATCTCCTCTGGAAACACCATATATTTT. Translation gives CASSLVISSGNTIYF.

The J gene is TRBJ2-2, the V gene TRBV6-6, with TRBD1 as a possible D gene (6 bases). Germline-derived CDR1 and CDR2 are MNHNY and SVGAGI (reference sequence). V dropped 2 bases and J dropped 6 bases, with 16 bases sitting between them. The CDR3 is 16 amino acids. The CDR3 is CASSYGQLGVAGELFF. CDR3 DNA: TGTGCCAGCAGTTACGGACAGCTCGGGGTCGCCGGGGAGCTGTTTTTT.

CDR3 sequence reads: CASSVGGGSWSGELFF. CDR3 nucleotide sequence: TGTGCCAGCAGCGTAGGAGGGGGCAGTTGGAGCGGGGAGCTGTTTTTT. J is TRBJ2-2 and V is TRBV9; 7 bases match TRBD1. Germline lookup yields CDR1 SGDLS and CDR2 YYNGEE. J lost 7 bases, V lost 0 bases, and 9 bases had no gene match. CDR3 size: 16 residues.

J is TRBJ2-2 and V is TRBV19, with 8 bases fitting TRBD1. With 8 bases clipped from V and 2 bases from J, the junction kept 1 base outside the gene matches. Germline V lookup: CDR1 LNHDA, CDR2 SQIVND (reference sequence). CDR3 size: 13 residues. CDR3 DNA sequence: TGTGCCAGTGGACAGGGTAACACCGGGGAGCTGTTTTTT. This sequence encodes CASGQGNTGELFF.

V and J are TRBV4-1 and TRBJ1-1, with a tentative D call TRBD1 (6 bases). Germline-derived CDR1 and CDR2 are MGHRA and YSYEKL. CDR3 length: 14 amino acids. The V and J ends lost 2 bases and 11 bases respectively, with 18 bases between them. CDR3 residues: CASSQTSRDILAFF. The CDR3 bases are TGCGCCAGCAGCCAAACGTCCCGGGACATACTCGCTTTCTTT.

The rearrangement links TRBV28 to TRBJ1-2, with 8 nucleotides matching TRBD1. V shed 6 bases, J shed 6 bases, and the junction held 12 bases outside the gene matches. This CDR3 has 15 residues. The V gene's germline CDR1 is MDHEN and CDR2 SYDVKM. CDR3 sequence reads: CASRPLDRGRNGYTF. CDR3 DNA sequence: TGTGCCAGCAGACCGCTCGACAGGGGACGGAATGGCTACACCTTC.

The chain has TRBV30 and TRBJ2-7; possible D gene TRBD1, 6 bases. CDR3 length: 14 amino acids. V was pared by 1 base and J by 6 bases, with 16 bases between. The V gene's germline CDR1 is GTSNPN and CDR2 SVGIG (reference sequence). DNA for the CDR3: TGTGCCTGGAGTGGAGGGGGAGCGAGGGGCGAGCAGTACTTC. Its protein is CAWSGGGARGEQYF.

The chain joins TRBV27 to TRBJ2-7; TRBD2 agrees at 13 bases. The trim removed 6 bases at V and 3 bases at J, leaving 17 bases unmatched. Germline V gene data show CDR1 as MNHEY and CDR2 as SMNVEV (reference sequence). The CDR3 length is 19 residues. The CDR3: CASSLKAGLAGVLGYEQYF. CDR3 nucleotide sequence: TGTGCCAGCAGCCTAAAAGCCGGACTAGCGGGAGTATTGGGCTACGAGCAGTACTTC.

This clone was detected only once. The gene calls are TRBV6-2 or TRBV6-3 and TRBJ2-2; a weak D match, TRBD2 (5 bases). Per germline, CDR1 MNHEY and CDR2 SVGEGT. This CDR3 region has 16 residues. Trimming left V 6 bases short and J 2 bases short, with 16 bases between. CDR3 loop: CASSRRLSGNTGELFF. The DNA of the CDR3 is TGTGCCAGCAGCCGCCGATTGAGCGGTAACACCGGGGAGCTGTTTTTT.

V gene TRBV2 combines with J gene TRBJ1-3; D gene ambiguous. This CDR3 is built from 15 residues. Germline V CDR1 and CDR2: SNHLY, FYNNEI. V was pared by 6 bases and J by 4 bases, with 16 bases between. CDR3 amino acids: CASRADPGWGNTIYF. The DNA for the CDR3 is TGTGCCAGCAGGGCCGATCCGGGTTGGGGAAACACCATATATTTT.

J is TRBJ2-3 and V is TRBV18; D is possibly TRBD1 (6 bases). Germline CDR1 and CDR2: KGHSH and LQKENI. The CDR3 consists of 16 residues. V lost 5 bases and J 0 bases, leaving 15 bases between the germline ends. Written as DNA, the CDR3 is TGTGCCAGCTCAACAAAAGGACAGCCAAGCACAGATACGCAGTATTTT. Protein product: CASSTKGQPSTDTQYF. The variable domain in full, with the rest retrieved from reference TRBV18 and TRBJ2-3, is NAGVMQNPRHLVRRRGQEARLRCSPMKGHSHVYWYRQLPEEGLKFMVYLQKENIIDESGMPKERFSAEFPKEGPSILRIQQVVRGDSAAYFCASSTKGQPSTDTQYFGPGTRLTVL.

V and J are TRBV13 and TRBJ1-1; 10 bases fit TRBD1. J gave up 0 bases and V 2 bases, and 3 bases lay outside the gene matches. The germline gives CDR1 PRHDT, CDR2 FYEKMQ (reference sequence). This CDR3 region has 16 residues. Here the CDR3 reads CASSLSTGGLNTEAFF. The CDR3 coding sequence is TGTGCCAGCAGCTTATCGACAGGGGGCCTGAACACTGAAGCTTTCTTT.

The rearrangement joins TRBV19 to TRBJ1-1; TRBD1 aligns across 7 bases. The CDR3 totals 14 residues. The ends lost 5 bases at V and 1 base at J; junction bases unmatched: 4. Per the germline V gene, CDR1 is LNHDA and CDR2 is SQIVND (reference sequence). The CDR3 nucleotides read TGTGCCAGTAGTTTGGGACAGAGGAACACTGAAGCTTTCTTT. Its translation: CASSLGQRNTEAFF.

The sample holds one count of this clone. This sequence joins TRBV6-2 or TRBV6-3 and TRBJ2-3; 7 nucleotides line up with TRBD2. Germline loops: CDR1 MNHEY, CDR2 SVGEGT. The CDR3 has 18 residues. V trimming: 2 bases; J trimming: 2 bases; junction bases outside the gene matches: 13. CDR3 residues: CASSYDPSGTNYTDTQYF. The DNA for the CDR3 is TGTGCCAGCAGTTACGATCCATCCGGGACTAACTACACAGATACGCAGTATTTT.

The rearrangement joins TRBV7-2 to TRBJ2-7; 7 bases match TRBD2. This CDR3 has 17 residues. Germline V gives CDR1 SGHTA, CDR2 FQGNSA. The V and J ends lost 8 bases and 4 bases, in that order; junction bases with no gene match: 20. The CDR3 bases are TGTGCCAGCCCCTTAGGCTTGGCGAGCGGGATATTATACGAGCAGTACTTC. Translation: CASPLGLASGILYEQYF.

CDR3: CAISRSIQTNTGELFF. CDR3 in DNA: TGTGCCATCAGCCGCAGTATCCAAACGAACACCGGGGAGCTGTTTTTT. The genes are TRBV10-3 and TRBJ2-2; no reliable D call. Per the germline V gene, CDR1 is ENHRY and CDR2 is SYGVKD. The length of the CDR3 is 16 residues. Trimming stripped 6 bases from V and 0 bases from J, with 14 bases between.

The chain recombines TRBV20-1 with TRBJ2-1, with no clear D. The CDR3 runs 14 residues. Germline V gene lookup returns CDR1 DFQATT and CDR2 SNEGSKA (reference sequence). Trimming left V 6 bases short and J 0 bases short, with 12 bases between. The CDR3 protein is CSASQWSSYNEQFF. CDR3 nucleotide sequence: TGCAGTGCAAGTCAGTGGAGCTCCTACAATGAGCAGTTCTTC.

V gene TRBV6-4 combines with J gene TRBJ2-1; the D is unclear. Trimming removed 3 bases from V and 2 bases from J, with 11 bases in between. CDR1 is MRHNA, CDR2 SNTAGT, per germline. This CDR3 has 15 amino acids. CDR3 residues: CASSEERNTYNEQFF. In DNA, the CDR3 is TGTGCCAGCAGTGAAGAGCGAAACACCTACAATGAGCAGTTCTTC.

The genes are TRBV18 and TRBJ1-1, with 7 positions matching TRBD1. V was pared by 3 bases and J by 5 bases, with 9 bases of the junction left unmatched. This CDR3 contains 15 residues. CDR1 and CDR2 from the germline V gene are KGHSH and LQKENI. The CDR3 is CASSPNRGKGTEAFF. The CDR3 DNA reads as TGTGCCAGCTCACCGAACAGGGGTAAGGGGACTGAAGCTTTCTTT. The full variable domain, in which reference TRBV18 and TRBJ1-1 provide the parts outside the CDR3, is NAGVMQNPRHLVRRRGQEARLRCSPMKGHSHVYWYRQLPEEGLKFMVYLQKENIIDESGMPKERFSAEFPKEGPSILRIQQVVRGDSAAYFCASSPNRGKGTEAFFGQGTRLTVV.

Regarding this clone: In the same sample, other DNA sequences code for this CDR3. The chain is built from TRBV3-1 (or the pseudogene TRBV3-2) and TRBJ2-7; D is undetermined. The V gene lost 1 base and the J gene lost 4 bases, with 5 bases spanning the gap. Germline CDR1 and CDR2: LGHDT and YNNKEL (reference sequence). This CDR3 contains 12 residues. CDR3 DNA sequence: TGTGCCAGCAGCCAAGGAGGTTACGAGCAGTACTTC. Its protein is CASSQGGYEQYF.

This clone was counted between two and nine times. The chain has TRBV29-1 and TRBJ1-4; possible D gene TRBD1, 6 bases. The length of the CDR3 is 15 residues. Germline assignment: CDR1 SQVTM and CDR2 ANQGSEA. The V end lost 1 base, the J end lost 3 bases, and 12 bases lay between the germline ends. CDR3 sequence reads: CSVEVSAGANEKLFF. The DNA of the CDR3 is TGCAGCGTTGAAGTGTCTGCAGGGGCTAATGAAAAACTGTTTTTT.

This chain uses TRBV7-9 with TRBJ2-7, with D possibly TRBD2 on 6 matching bases. The germline V gene has CDR1 SEHNR and CDR2 FQNEAQ (reference sequence). There are 13 residues in the CDR3. Trimming shortened V by 3 bases and J by 3 bases, and 9 bases separated the two germline ends. This chain's CDR3 is CASSLKGLYEQYF. CDR3 coding DNA: TGTGCCAGCAGCTTGAAGGGACTCTACGAGCAGTACTTC.

The chain uses TRBV7-2 and TRBJ2-3; TRBD1 or TRBD2 may be the D gene (5 bases each). Trimming left V 5 bases short and J 5 bases short, with 20 bases between. The germline gives CDR1 SGHTA, CDR2 FQGNSA. This CDR3 contains 16 residues. For the CDR3, the DNA is TGTGCCAGCAGCCTAGGACTTCCCCCAGGGAAAGATACGCAGTATTTT. Its translation is CASSLGLPPGKDTQYF.

The V gene is TRBV27, the J gene TRBJ1-4, with 10 bases aligning to TRBD1. The CDR3 runs 18 residues. The germline CDR1 and CDR2 sequences are MNHEY and SMNVEV (reference sequence). J gave up 7 bases and V 5 bases, and 16 bases lay outside the gene matches. Here the CDR3 reads CASSPGYGTGVRGEKLFF. The CDR3 DNA reads as TGTGCCAGCAGTCCCGGCTATGGGACAGGGGTAAGAGGTGAAAAACTGTTTTTT.

The rearrangement uses TRBV6-6 and TRBJ2-7; 10 nucleotides line up with TRBD2. Germline V gene sequence: CDR1 MNHNY, CDR2 SVGAGI (reference sequence). J lost 9 bases, V lost 6 bases, and 11 bases had no gene match. The CDR3 contains 14 residues. The CDR3 bases are TGTGCCAGCAGGGGAGCGGGAGGGTTACTAGGGCAGTACTTC. It yields the protein CASRGAGGLLGQYF.

This rearrangement joins TRBV9 to TRBJ2-7; 10 nucleotides line up with TRBD1. Trimming at V came to 3 bases and at J to 4 bases, leaving 4 bases not matched to a gene. The CDR3 runs 14 residues. Germline assignment: CDR1 SGDLS and CDR2 YYNGEE. CDR3 DNA sequence: TGTGCCAGCAGCGCGAGACAGGGGGCGTACGAGCAGTACTTC. It encodes CASSARQGAYEQYF.

V is TRBV28 and J is TRBJ1-1; D perhaps matches TRBD1 (5 bases). Germline V gives CDR1 MDHEN, CDR2 SYDVKM. Trimming stripped 6 bases from V and 3 bases from J, with 11 bases between. The CDR3 runs 13 residues. In DNA form, the CDR3 reads TGTGCCAGCAGCCCTCAGGGTTACACTGAAGCTTTCTTT. It encodes CASSPQGYTEAFF.

This clone appeared once. The chain is built from TRBV12-3 or TRBV12-4 and TRBJ2-7, with D unclear. V was trimmed by 6 bases and J by 1 base, leaving 7 bases between them. This CDR3 has 12 amino acids. The CDR3 region is CASRRRSYEQYF. CDR3 in DNA: TGTGCCAGCAGAAGGCGGTCCTACGAGCAGTACTTC.